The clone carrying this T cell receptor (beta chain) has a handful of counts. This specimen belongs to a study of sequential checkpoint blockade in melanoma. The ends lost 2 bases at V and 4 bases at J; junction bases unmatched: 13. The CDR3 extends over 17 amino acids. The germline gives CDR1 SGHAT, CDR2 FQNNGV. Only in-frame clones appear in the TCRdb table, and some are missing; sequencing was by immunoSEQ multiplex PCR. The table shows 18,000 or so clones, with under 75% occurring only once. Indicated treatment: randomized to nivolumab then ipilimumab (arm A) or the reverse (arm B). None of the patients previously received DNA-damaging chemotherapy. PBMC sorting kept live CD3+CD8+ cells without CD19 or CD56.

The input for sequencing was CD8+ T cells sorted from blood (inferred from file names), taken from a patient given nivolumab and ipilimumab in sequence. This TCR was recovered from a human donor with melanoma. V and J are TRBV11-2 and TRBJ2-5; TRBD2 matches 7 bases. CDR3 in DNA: TGTGCCAGCAGCTTAATCCCGTATGTGGGGGGGAGAGAGACCCAGTACTTC. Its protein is CASSLIPYVGGRETQYF.